The 17 T cell receptor beta chains in this list originate from one sample, sequenced in a study of vaccination and CD4 T cells after COVID-19. TCRdb reprocessed the PCR reads with MiXCR, giving one entry per CDR3 protein. Here the sample spans about 18,000 distinct CDR3 sequences, 62% being singletons. Sequenced material: CD4+ T cells from blood, taken before SARS-CoV-2 vaccination. The receptors stem from a human donor who had recovered from COVID-19.

This clonotype has a handful of counts. This chain connects TRBV5-5 to TRBJ1-1, with a possible D match to TRBD1 (6 bases). Trimming removed 4 bases from V and 0 bases from J, with 10 bases in between. From germline, CDR1 is SGHKS and CDR2 YYEKEE (reference sequence). The CDR3 is 14 amino acids. The CDR3 loop is CASSRTVMNTEAFF. CDR3 nucleotides: TGTGCCAGCAGCCGGACAGTGATGAACACTGAAGCTTTCTTT.

This chain links TRBV28 with TRBJ2-7, with 16 nucleotides matching TRBD2. The CDR3 sequence is 18 residues long. Germline-derived CDR1 and CDR2 are MDHEN and SYDVKM. V shed 5 bases, J shed 3 bases, and the junction held 10 bases outside the gene matches. The CDR3 DNA sequence: TGTGCCAGCAGTCTGACTCCGGGACTAGCGGGAGGGTTCTACGAGCAGTACTTC. Its protein is CASSLTPGLAGGFYEQYF.

This clonotype was observed a few times. This chain joins TRBV6-1 and TRBJ1-1; D gene uncertain. There are 11 residues in the CDR3. V lost 11 bases and J 0 bases, leaving 7 bases between the germline ends. Per the germline V gene, CDR1 is MNHNS and CDR2 is SASEGT. The CDR3 DNA sequence: TGTGCCTCAGGATTGAACACTGAAGCTTTCTTT. Translated, it gives CASGLNTEAFF.

CDR3 loop: CSATDFKVRGEQYF. CDR3 coding DNA: TGCAGTGCTACGGACTTCAAAGTTCGTGGGGAGCAGTACTTC. The rearrangement links TRBV20-1 to TRBJ2-7; a weak D match, TRBD2 (5 bases). V lost 4 bases and J 7 bases, leaving 20 bases between the germline ends. Germline lookup yields CDR1 DFQATT and CDR2 SNEGSKA (reference sequence). The CDR3 length is 14 residues.

The chain combines TRBV6-1 with TRBJ1-2, with D possibly TRBD1 on 6 matching bases. Germline-derived CDR1 and CDR2 are MNHNS and SASEGT. The CDR3 has 12 residues. Trimming took 6 bases from V and 6 from J, leaving 11 bases between them. The CDR3 sequence is CASSRGGNGYTF. The CDR3 region has the DNA TGTGCCAGCAGCAGGGGAGGGAATGGCTACACCTTC.

The chain has TRBV6-1 and TRBJ2-1, with D possibly called TRBD1 or TRBD2 (5 bases each). Trimming cost V 10 bases and J 0 bases, with 22 bases left between them. The CDR3 runs to 17 residues. Germline CDR1 MNHNS, CDR2 SASEGT. The CDR3 region is CATQIRAGVSSYNEQFF. The DNA for the CDR3 is TGTGCCACCCAAATCAGGGCGGGCGTGAGCTCCTACAATGAGCAGTTCTTC.

This chain connects TRBV6-1 to TRBJ2-7; D is ambiguous. V shed 6 bases and J shed 2 bases, with 14 bases lying between them. The CDR3 runs 14 residues. Germline V lookup: CDR1 MNHNS, CDR2 SASEGT. CDR3 DNA sequence: TGTGCCAGCAGGAAGGACCCGGCAACCTACGAGCAGTACTTC. Translated: CASRKDPATYEQYF.

V gene TRBV7-2 combines with J gene TRBJ2-1; TRBD1 matches 8 bases. Germline assignment: CDR1 SGHTA and CDR2 FQGNSA. The ends lost 5 bases at V and 0 bases at J; junction bases unmatched: 12. There are 18 residues in the CDR3. The CDR3 loop reads CASSAQAGGWNSYNEQFF. CDR3 coding DNA: TGTGCCAGCAGCGCCCAAGCAGGGGGCTGGAACTCCTACAATGAGCAGTTCTTC.

DNA for the CDR3: TGCGCCAGCAGCTTGGGGAGGGCCGGAGAGACCCAGTACTTC. It specifies CASSLGRAGETQYF. The rearrangement links TRBV5-1 to TRBJ2-5, with D tentatively TRBD2 (6 bases). This CDR3 has 14 amino acids. Between the trimmed V and J ends, which lost 0 bases and 4 bases, there was a span of 10 bases. Germline V gene data show CDR1 as SGHRS and CDR2 as YFSETQ.

This clonotype came up once. The chain combines TRBV27 with TRBJ2-5; maybe TRBD2 (5 bases). Germline assignment: CDR1 MNHEY and CDR2 SMNVEV (reference sequence). V was shortened by 3 bases and J by 2 bases, with 10 bases between the two germline ends. There are 14 residues in the CDR3. The CDR3 loop reads CASSFYGKQETQYF. The CDR3 coding sequence is TGTGCCAGCAGTTTTTACGGGAAACAAGAGACCCAGTACTTC.

This clonotype was detected a few times. V is TRBV6-1 and J is TRBJ2-2; a weak D match, TRBD1 (5 bases). The CDR3 extends over 14 amino acids. V was pared by 6 bases and J by 6 bases, with 14 bases between. Germline loops: CDR1 MNHNS, CDR2 SASEGT. The CDR3 region is CASRKTVGAGELFF. For the CDR3, the DNA is TGTGCCAGCAGGAAGACAGTAGGCGCCGGGGAGCTGTTTTTT.

The rearrangement uses TRBV10-2 and TRBJ2-1; D may be TRBD2 (11 bases). The CDR3 length is 18 residues. Trimming left V 8 bases short and J 1 base short, with 24 bases between. Per germline, CDR1 WSHSY and CDR2 SAAADI. Here the CDR3 reads CASRDRGLAGGSYNEQFF. In DNA form, the CDR3 reads TGCGCCAGCCGAGACAGGGGGCTAGCGGGAGGTTCCTACAATGAGCAGTTCTTC.

The rearrangement links TRBV7-3 to TRBJ2-3, with 13 bases fitting TRBD2. V shed 5 bases, J shed 4 bases, and the junction held 6 bases outside the gene matches. Germline V gene sequence: CDR1 SGHTA, CDR2 FQGTGA. This CDR3 is 16 amino acids long. The CDR3 DNA reads TGTGCCAGCAGCCCCGGACTAGCGGGAGACGCAGATACGCAGTATTTT. The encoded protein is CASSPGLAGDADTQYF.

The chain carries TRBV4-2 and TRBJ2-2, with D hard to call. Trimming pared 1 base from V and 1 base from J, leaving 10 bases between. The CDR3 sequence is 16 residues long. From germline, CDR1 is LGHNA and CDR2 YNFKEQ. The CDR3 loop reads CASSQGNGGNTGELFF. In nucleotides, the CDR3 is TGTGCCAGCAGCCAAGGCAACGGCGGGAACACCGGGGAGCTGTTTTTT.

This clonotype was seen once. V and J are TRBV30 and TRBJ1-6; D is possibly TRBD1 (6 bases). Germline CDR1 is GTSNPN and CDR2 is SVGIG (reference sequence). The CDR3 is made up of 19 amino acids. Trimming removed 0 bases at V and 0 bases at J, with 18 bases between. The CDR3 sequence: CAWSVSRGQFLSYNSPLHF. In nucleotides, the CDR3 is TGTGCCTGGAGTGTTAGCCGCGGACAGTTTCTCTCCTATAATTCACCCCTCCACTTT.

There are a few counts of this clonotype. The J gene is TRBJ2-7, the V gene TRBV15; D ambiguous. Germline V CDR1 and CDR2: LNHNV, YYDKDF (reference sequence). This CDR3 region has 15 residues. V shed 0 bases and J shed 1 base, with 10 bases lying between them. CDR3 in amino acids: CATSRDLGQSYEQYF. The CDR3 coding sequence is TGTGCCACCAGCAGAGATCTGGGCCAGTCCTACGAGCAGTACTTC.

In this sample, this clonotype turned up a few times. The CDR3 DNA reads as TGTGCCAGCACCCCGGGACAGGGAACAGATACGCAGTATTTT. Translating gives CASTPGQGTDTQYF. The V gene is TRBV7-2, the J gene TRBJ2-3; 9 bases are a match to TRBD1. V dropped 7 bases and J dropped 3; count of bases not matched to a gene: 5. CDR1 SGHTA and CDR2 FQGNSA come from the germline V gene. There are 14 residues in the CDR3.